This T cell receptor beta chain comes out of a study of technical replicates of blood from a handful of donors. The V segment lost 5 bases and the J segment 7 bases; nucleotides outside the gene matches: 8. CDR1 and CDR2 from the germline V gene are SGHTA and FQGTGA. The CDR3 loop spans 14 amino acids. TCRdb's table, derived via immunoSEQ multiplex PCR, lists solely in-frame clones and lacks some. The sample carries approximately 49,000 clones, about 90% recorded once. Sequenced input: PBMCs. This sequence originates from a human donor in good health. Some clones in this sample may be carry-over from other donors' samples. V and J are TRBV7-3 and TRBJ1-1; 9 bases match TRBD1. CDR3 region: CASSPDRGYSEAFF. CDR3 nucleotides: TGTGCCAGCAGCCCGGACAGGGGTTACAGTGAAGCTTTCTTT.